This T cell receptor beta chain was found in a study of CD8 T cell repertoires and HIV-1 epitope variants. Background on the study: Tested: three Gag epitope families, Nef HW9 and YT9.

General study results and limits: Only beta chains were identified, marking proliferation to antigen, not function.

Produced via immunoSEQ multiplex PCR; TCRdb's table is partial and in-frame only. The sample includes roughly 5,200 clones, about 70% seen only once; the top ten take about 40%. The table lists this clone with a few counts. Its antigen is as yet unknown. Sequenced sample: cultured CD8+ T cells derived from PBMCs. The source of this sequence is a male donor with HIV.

The chain's CDR3 is CASSETLAGTDTQYF. CDR3 DNA: TGCGCCAGCAGTGAAACGCTAGCGGGGACAGATACGCAGTATTTT. The chain recombines TRBV10-2 with TRBJ2-3; 9 bases fit TRBD2. This CDR3 region has 15 residues. The trim removed 3 bases at V and 3 bases at J, leaving 4 bases unmatched. Per the germline V gene, CDR1 is WSHSY and CDR2 is SAAADI.